Reported below is one T cell receptor (beta chain). Libraries were prepared by immunoSEQ multiplex PCR; TCRdb keeps only in-frame clonotypes and omits some of them. The table lists about 84,000 clones, around 79% of them singletons. These data come from a study of blood T cell repertoires in COVID-19. Across the study: Samples came from the United States, Italy and Spain, spanning acute and convalescent COVID-19.

This sequence originates from a man between 50 and 59 years old with active or convalescent COVID-19. The sequenced sample consisted of peripheral blood.

CDR3 bases: TGTGCCAGCAGCCCTGGGACAGGGGCCCCCCAAGAGACCCAGTACTTC. Translating it yields CASSPGTGAPQETQYF. The chain employs TRBV7-3 and TRBJ2-5, with TRBD1 identical over 10 bases. The germline V gene has CDR1 SGHTA and CDR2 FQGTGA. There are 16 residues in the CDR3. Germline trimming cut 5 bases from V and 1 base from J; bases unmatched to any gene: 7.